Listed below are T cell receptor beta chains from one sample, sequenced in a study of response to subunit inactivated influenza vaccine. TCRdb re-called the RT-PCR reads with MiXCR, one entry per CDR3 protein. The table includes 280,000 or so distinct CDR3 sequences, 20% to 25% detected once. The sequencing used PBMCs from blood, collected 21 months after vaccination. The receptors were sampled from a man between 50 and 75 years old who received an inactivated influenza vaccine. Each CDR3 is given with its conserved first and last residue. The order of the fields is V gene, clone size, J gene, CDR3 length, D gene, CDR3 DNA, CDR3 protein. D genes are given only for firm matches. Clone size is shown for a subset of rows, as once, few, many or a class of expanded clone.

v_gene: TRBV20-1
abundance: many
j_gene: TRBJ1-1
len: 14
d_gene: NA
CDR3nt: TGCAGTGCTAGGGGACATAATTCGTACACTGAAGCTTTCTTT
CDR3aa: CSARGHNSYTEAFF

v_gene: TRBV5-1
abundance: NA
j_gene: TRBJ2-5
len: 16
d_gene: NA
CDR3nt: TGCGCCAGCAGCGCGGGCTTGCTAGGGACGGCGGAGACCCAGTACTTC
CDR3aa: CASSAGLLGTAETQYF

v_gene: TRBV28
abundance: NA
j_gene: TRBJ2-7
len: 14
d_gene: NA
CDR3nt: TGTGCCAGCAGTGCTGGAGGTTTCATCTACGAGCAGTACTTC
CDR3aa: CASSAGGFIYEQYF

v_gene: TRBV28
abundance: NA
j_gene: TRBJ2-1
len: 14
d_gene: NA
CDR3nt: TGTGCCAGCAGCCCAACTCTCTCCTACAATGAGCAGTTCTTC
CDR3aa: CASSPTLSYNEQFF

v_gene: TRBV10-3
abundance: NA
j_gene: TRBJ1-6
len: 15
d_gene: NA
CDR3nt: TGTGCCATCAGTGAGTCTGTAATGGGTAATTCACCCCTCCACTTT
CDR3aa: CAISESVMGNSPLHF

v_gene: TRBV28
abundance: NA
j_gene: TRBJ1-4
len: 16
d_gene: NA
CDR3nt: TGTGCCAGCAGTTTACAGCGGGGGGCGGGGAATGAAAAACTGTTTTTT
CDR3aa: CASSLQRGAGNEKLFF

v_gene: TRBV5-1
abundance: NA
j_gene: TRBJ2-5
len: 15
d_gene: NA
CDR3nt: TGCGCCAGCAGCCTAGGGACCGGACCCTGGGAGACCCAGTACTTC
CDR3aa: CASSLGTGPWETQYF

v_gene: TRBV25-1
abundance: NA
j_gene: TRBJ2-1
len: 11
d_gene: NA
CDR3nt: TGTGCCAGCAGTCCAGGTATTGAGCAGTTCTTC
CDR3aa: CASSPGIEQFF

v_gene: TRBV19
abundance: NA
j_gene: TRBJ2-3
len: 14
d_gene: NA
CDR3nt: TGTGCCAGTAGTTCCGGGACAAGGGCAGATACGCAGTATTTT
CDR3aa: CASSSGTRADTQYF

v_gene: TRBV20-1
abundance: few
j_gene: TRBJ1-1
len: 15
d_gene: NA
CDR3nt: TGCAGTGCTAGGGCGGGACAAGACATGAACACTGAAGCTTTCTTT
CDR3aa: CSARAGQDMNTEAFF

v_gene: TRBV10-3
abundance: NA
j_gene: TRBJ2-5
len: 12
d_gene: NA
CDR3nt: TGTGCCATCAGTGAGTCAGAAGAGACCCAGTACTTC
CDR3aa: CAISESEETQYF

v_gene: TRBV6-7
abundance: NA
j_gene: TRBJ2-1
len: 19
d_gene: TRBD2
CDR3nt: TGTACCTGCAGTTCAGGGACTAGCGGGAGGGCCAGGTCCTACAATGAGCAGTTCTTC
CDR3aa: CTCSSGTSGRARSYNEQFF

v_gene: TRBV6-1
abundance: NA
j_gene: TRBJ1-6
len: 14
d_gene: NA
CDR3nt: TGTGCCAGCAGTGCGCGGCCGATTAATTCACCCCTCCACTTT
CDR3aa: CASSARPINSPLHF

v_gene: TRBV20-1
abundance: few
j_gene: TRBJ2-3
len: 17
d_gene: TRBD2
CDR3nt: TGCAGTGCTACCTCACCTAGCGGGAGGGCCGGTACAGATACGCAGTATTTT
CDR3aa: CSATSPSGRAGTDTQYF

v_gene: TRBV6-2/TRBV6-3
abundance: NA
j_gene: TRBJ2-3
len: 19
d_gene: NA
CDR3nt: TGTGCCAGCAGTGGACATAACGACAGGACGCCAAATAACACAGATACGCAGTATTTT
CDR3aa: CASSGHNDRTPNNTDTQYF

v_gene: TRBV9
abundance: NA
j_gene: TRBJ2-5
len: 14
d_gene: NA
CDR3nt: TGTGCCAGCAGCGTATCGGCTAAGGAGGAGACCCAGTACTTC
CDR3aa: CASSVSAKEETQYF

v_gene: TRBV15
abundance: NA
j_gene: TRBJ2-2
len: 14
d_gene: NA
CDR3nt: TGTGCCACCAGCAGAGATCTGGGGGCCGGGGAGCTGTTTTTT
CDR3aa: CATSRDLGAGELFF

v_gene: TRBV5-1
abundance: NA
j_gene: TRBJ2-7
len: 14
d_gene: NA
CDR3nt: TGCGCCAGCAGCTCCGGACAGGAGGGCTACGAGCAATACTTC
CDR3aa: CASSSGQEGYEQYF

v_gene: TRBV24-1
abundance: few
j_gene: TRBJ2-3
len: 16
d_gene: TRBD2
CDR3nt: TGTGCCACCAGTGATTCCGGGACTAGGAGCACAGATACGCAGTATTTT
CDR3aa: CATSDSGTRSTDTQYF

v_gene: TRBV3-1
abundance: few
j_gene: TRBJ1-1
len: 15
d_gene: TRBD1
CDR3nt: TGTGCCAGCACCACGACAGGGGGCGGGCTCACTGAAGCTTTCTTT
CDR3aa: CASTTTGGGLTEAFF

v_gene: TRBV11-2
abundance: once
j_gene: TRBJ2-1
len: 18
d_gene: NA
CDR3nt: TGTGCCAGCAGCACCGCAACGACGGGTGAGCCCTCCTACAATGAGCAGTTCTTC
CDR3aa: CASSTATTGEPSYNEQFF

v_gene: TRBV12-3/TRBV12-4
abundance: few
j_gene: TRBJ2-7
len: 14
d_gene: NA
CDR3nt: TGTGCCAGCAGTACTCCCGGGTCTACCTACGAGCAGTACTTC
CDR3aa: CASSTPGSTYEQYF

v_gene: TRBV29-1
abundance: NA
j_gene: TRBJ1-4
len: 14
d_gene: TRBD1
CDR3nt: TGCAGCGTCGCACAGGGGGACGAGAATGAAAAACTGTTTTTT
CDR3aa: CSVAQGDENEKLFF

v_gene: TRBV5-4
abundance: NA
j_gene: TRBJ1-2
len: 15
d_gene: NA
CDR3nt: TGTGCCAGCAGCTTGGCCCCAGGGGCTAACTATGGCTACACCTTC
CDR3aa: CASSLAPGANYGYTF

v_gene: TRBV20-1
abundance: few
j_gene: TRBJ2-1
len: 14
d_gene: TRBD2
CDR3nt: TGCAGTGTTCCACCGGGACTACCCTACAATGAGCAGTTCTTC
CDR3aa: CSVPPGLPYNEQFF

v_gene: TRBV6-2/TRBV6-3
abundance: few
j_gene: TRBJ1-1
len: 16
d_gene: TRBD1
CDR3nt: TGTGCCAGCAGTTCCTCGGACAGGGGCTTTTCCACTGAAGCTTTCTTT
CDR3aa: CASSSSDRGFSTEAFF

v_gene: TRBV4-3
abundance: few
j_gene: TRBJ1-4
len: 17
d_gene: NA
CDR3nt: TGCGCCAGCAGCCAAGATTCGTGGGGGGCGACTAATGAAAAACTGTTTTTT
CDR3aa: CASSQDSWGATNEKLFF

v_gene: TRBV12-3/TRBV12-4
abundance: NA
j_gene: TRBJ2-2
len: 17
d_gene: TRBD2
CDR3nt: TGTGCCAGCAGTTGGGGACTAGCGGGAGGTCCCACCGGGGAGCTGTTTTTT
CDR3aa: CASSWGLAGGPTGELFF

v_gene: TRBV6-1
abundance: few
j_gene: TRBJ2-1
len: 13
d_gene: TRBD2
CDR3nt: TGTGCCAGCAGTGAACTCGCTAGCGGTGAGCAGTTCTTC
CDR3aa: CASSELASGEQFF

v_gene: TRBV12-3/TRBV12-4
abundance: many
j_gene: TRBJ1-2
len: 13
d_gene: TRBD1
CDR3nt: TGTGCCAGCAGTCCCGTCAGGGGGTATGGCTACACCTTC
CDR3aa: CASSPVRGYGYTF

v_gene: TRBV4-2
abundance: few
j_gene: TRBJ1-5
len: 15
d_gene: NA
CDR3nt: TGTGCCAGCAGCCAACAGGACAGTAAAAATCAGCCCCAGCATTTT
CDR3aa: CASSQQDSKNQPQHF

v_gene: TRBV25-1
abundance: many
j_gene: TRBJ1-6
len: 15
d_gene: NA
CDR3nt: TGTGCCAGCAGTGAATCTTATCAGTATAATTCACCCCTCCACTTT
CDR3aa: CASSESYQYNSPLHF

v_gene: TRBV7-9
abundance: few
j_gene: TRBJ2-3
len: 14
d_gene: TRBD2
CDR3nt: TGTGCCAGCAGCCACCCACGACTAGCAGGGACGCAGTATTTT
CDR3aa: CASSHPRLAGTQYF

v_gene: TRBV18
abundance: few
j_gene: TRBJ2-1
len: 24
d_gene: TRBD2
CDR3nt: TGTGCCAGCTCAACTCTGACCGGGCTAGCGGGGGCCCACTACTCAGGGGCTTCCTACAATGAGCAGTTCTTC
CDR3aa: CASSTLTGLAGAHYSGASYNEQFF

v_gene: TRBV10-2
abundance: few
j_gene: TRBJ2-1
len: 17
d_gene: TRBD2
CDR3nt: TGCGCCAGCATGCGCCTGGTCCAGCGGGGGGGTATCGATGAGCAGTTCTTC
CDR3aa: CASMRLVQRGGIDEQFF

v_gene: TRBV12-3/TRBV12-4
abundance: many
j_gene: TRBJ1-2
len: 13
d_gene: NA
CDR3nt: TGTGCCAGCAGTCCCACAGGGACCTACCTTGACACCTTC
CDR3aa: CASSPTGTYLDTF

v_gene: TRBV21-1
abundance: few
j_gene: TRBJ2-4
len: 12
d_gene: NA
CDR3nt: TGTGCCAGGCCGGGCAGCGGACACATTCAGTACTTC
CDR3aa: CARPGSGHIQYF

v_gene: TRBV29-1
abundance: many
j_gene: TRBJ2-7
len: 14
d_gene: TRBD2
CDR3nt: TGCAGCGTTGAGGGTCTAGCGGGTTCCTACGAGCAGTACTTC
CDR3aa: CSVEGLAGSYEQYF

v_gene: TRBV3-1
abundance: medium-sized
j_gene: TRBJ2-3
len: 20
d_gene: TRBD2
CDR3nt: TGTGCCAGCAGCCAAGATTCCCATTTTCGCCGGAGCGGGGTCACAGATACGCAGTATTTT
CDR3aa: CASSQDSHFRRSGVTDTQYF

v_gene: TRBV6-1
abundance: NA
j_gene: TRBJ1-5
len: 15
d_gene: NA
CDR3nt: TGTGCCAGCAGTGAAGCGTCTTCGTTAAATCAGCCCCAGCATTTT
CDR3aa: CASSEASSLNQPQHF

v_gene: TRBV12-3/TRBV12-4
abundance: many
j_gene: TRBJ1-2
len: 14
d_gene: TRBD1
CDR3nt: TGTGCCAGCAGTTTACAGGGGGCTGTCTATGGCTACACCTTC
CDR3aa: CASSLQGAVYGYTF

v_gene: TRBV18
abundance: many
j_gene: TRBJ1-1
len: 16
d_gene: NA
CDR3nt: TGTGCCAGCTCACCCGGGGGAGGAGGGGTGCACACTGAAGCTTTCTTT
CDR3aa: CASSPGGGGVHTEAFF

v_gene: TRBV20-1
abundance: few
j_gene: TRBJ2-3
len: 17
d_gene: TRBD2
CDR3nt: TGCAGTGCTAGAGATCCCCTTCGCGGGAGGGCCAGGGATACGCAGTATTTT
CDR3aa: CSARDPLRGRARDTQYF

v_gene: TRBV7-2
abundance: NA
j_gene: TRBJ1-2
len: 14
d_gene: NA
CDR3nt: TGTGCCAGCAGCCCGGCAGGGTGGATGGGTGGCTACACCTTC
CDR3aa: CASSPAGWMGGYTF

v_gene: TRBV20-1
abundance: many
j_gene: TRBJ1-1
len: 13
d_gene: TRBD1
CDR3nt: TGCAGTGCTGTACAGGGGAGGGACGCTGAAGCTTTCTTT
CDR3aa: CSAVQGRDAEAFF

v_gene: TRBV7-8
abundance: few
j_gene: TRBJ2-5
len: 14
d_gene: NA
CDR3nt: TGTGCCAGCAGCTTAGAAAGGAGGGATGGGACCCAGTACTTC
CDR3aa: CASSLERRDGTQYF

v_gene: TRBV5-1
abundance: NA
j_gene: TRBJ1-5
len: 19
d_gene: NA
CDR3nt: TGCGCCAGCAGCAGAATTACACGGCCCCCACTTTATAGCAATCAGCCCCAGCATTTT
CDR3aa: CASSRITRPPLYSNQPQHF

v_gene: TRBV29-1
abundance: NA
j_gene: TRBJ2-3
len: 14
d_gene: TRBD2
CDR3nt: TGCAGCGTCGAGCGGGAGGTAACCACAGATACGCAGTATTTT
CDR3aa: CSVEREVTTDTQYF

v_gene: TRBV9
abundance: NA
j_gene: TRBJ2-1
len: 11
d_gene: NA
CDR3nt: TGTGCCAGCGGGTGGACCAATGAGCAGTTCTTC
CDR3aa: CASGWTNEQFF

v_gene: TRBV12-3/TRBV12-4
abundance: few
j_gene: TRBJ1-1
len: 14
d_gene: NA
CDR3nt: TGTGCCAGCAGTCGAGGGATTGTAGGCACCTTGGCTTTCTTT
CDR3aa: CASSRGIVGTLAFF

v_gene: TRBV7-9
abundance: many
j_gene: TRBJ1-1
len: 12
d_gene: NA
CDR3nt: TGTGCCAGCAGCCAGGGGAACACTGAAGCTTTCTTT
CDR3aa: CASSQGNTEAFF

v_gene: TRBV20-1
abundance: NA
j_gene: TRBJ1-1
len: 13
d_gene: NA
CDR3nt: TGCAGGCCAAGGGGGAAGACGAACACTGAAGCTTTCTTT
CDR3aa: CRPRGKTNTEAFF

v_gene: TRBV7-9
abundance: many
j_gene: TRBJ1-2
len: 14
d_gene: TRBD1
CDR3nt: TGTGCCAGCAGATTCCAGGGGGCACAGGCCTACTACACCTTC
CDR3aa: CASRFQGAQAYYTF

v_gene: TRBV12-3/TRBV12-4
abundance: few
j_gene: TRBJ1-1
len: 12
d_gene: NA
CDR3nt: TGTGCCAACCACGTGGTGAACACTGAAGCTTTCTTT
CDR3aa: CANHVVNTEAFF

v_gene: TRBV7-2
abundance: NA
j_gene: TRBJ2-1
len: 11
d_gene: NA
CDR3nt: TGTGCTACAGGGTTATACAATGAGCAGTTCTTC
CDR3aa: CATGLYNEQFF

v_gene: TRBV27
abundance: few
j_gene: TRBJ1-2
len: 12
d_gene: NA
CDR3nt: TGTGCCAGCAGTTCCGGGACCGCTGGCTACACCTTC
CDR3aa: CASSSGTAGYTF

v_gene: TRBV2
abundance: NA
j_gene: TRBJ1-1
len: 13
d_gene: NA
CDR3nt: TGTGCCAGCATGCAGAAGGAGGACACTGAAGCTTTCTTT
CDR3aa: CASMQKEDTEAFF

v_gene: TRBV5-1
abundance: NA
j_gene: TRBJ2-2
len: 15
d_gene: NA
CDR3nt: TGCGCCAGCAGCTGGACGACGAACCATCCCGGGGAGCTGTTTTTT
CDR3aa: CASSWTTNHPGELFF